This T cell receptor (beta chain) was captured by sequencing in a study of cytomegalovirus exposure and HLA in healthy donors. Using immunoSEQ multiplex PCR, the repertoire was profiled, and TCRdb retains in-frame clones only, with some absent. Of about 160,000 clones in the sample, approximately 96% were seen once. This CDR3 has 19 amino acids. Germline CDR1 and CDR2: SGDLS and YYNGEE. V was pared by 0 bases and J by 4 bases, with 11 bases of the junction left unmatched. The origin of this receptor is a woman between 18 and 29 years old in good health and CMV-seronegative. The sequencing input was PBMCs. This chain uses TRBV9 with TRBJ2-1, with 12 bases fitting TRBD2. CDR3 sequence reads: CASSVVDLAGGLGYNEQFF. As DNA, the CDR3 is TGTGCCAGCAGCGTAGTAGATCTAGCGGGGGGGCTTGGATACAATGAGCAGTTCTTC.